The rows below give T cell receptor beta chains drawn from one sample of a study of CD8+ T cells in alopecia areata. Repertoires were generated with immunoSEQ multiplex PCR, while TCRdb's copy carries only in-frame clones and drops some. The sample records about 69,000 clones, approximately 61% being singletons. Sample: CD8+ T cells sorted from blood, taken at week 0. Source of these receptors: a human donor with alopecia areata. The CDR3 runs from the conserved cysteine through the conserved F or W. A D gene is named only where the DNA matches it firmly. Part of the rows lack a size; the others show once, few, many or a class for expanded clones.

NA	TRBV15	TRBD2	TRBJ2-5	CATSRDRAGVVSQYF	TGTGCCACCAGCAGAGATCGAGCGGGAGTTGTATCCCAGTACTTC
medium-sized	TRBV29-1	TRBD1	TRBJ2-1	CSVTGTGLNEQFF	TGCAGCGTGACCGGGACAGGGTTGAATGAGCAGTTCTTC
NA	TRBV7-3	NA	TRBJ2-2	CASSLLGDQTGELFF	TGTGCCAGCAGCTTATTGGGGGATCAGACCGGGGAGCTGTTTTTT
NA	TRBV27	NA	TRBJ2-7	CASSLKGSYEQYF	TGTGCCAGCAGTTTGAAAGGGTCCTACGAGCAGTACTTC
once	TRBV7-6	NA	TRBJ1-1	CASSLEVAGANTEAFF	TGTGCCAGCAGCTTAGAGGTAGCGGGGGCGAACACTGAAGCTTTCTTT
NA	TRBV6-5	TRBD2	TRBJ2-3	CASSYSRLARTDTQYF	TGTGCCAGCAGTTACTCGAGACTAGCGCGCACAGATACGCAGTATTTT
NA	TRBV7-9	NA	TRBJ2-1	CASSSHGNEQFF	TGTGCCAGCAGCTCACATGGGAATGAGCAGTTCTTC
few	TRBV21-1	NA	TRBJ2-1	CASIEGRGSQYNEQFF	TGTGCCAGCATCGAAGGTAGGGGCAGCCAGTACAATGAGCAGTTCTTC
few	TRBV5-1	NA	TRBJ2-7	CASSLAGGTAIYEQYF	TGCGCCAGCAGCTTGGCCGGGGGGACAGCAATCTACGAGCAGTACTTC
NA	TRBV15	TRBD2	TRBJ2-3	CATSRSGGAGGTDTQYF	TGTGCCACCTCGCGCAGCGGGGGGGCCGGGGGCACAGATACGCAGTATTTT
NA	TRBV15	TRBD2	TRBJ2-5	CATSRNSLLAGDFETQYF	TGTGCCACCAGCAGAAATTCTTTACTAGCGGGGGATTTTGAGACCCAGTACTTC
NA	TRBV29-1	TRBD2	TRBJ2-2	CSVVTSGGHTGELFF	TGCAGCGTAGTGACTAGCGGGGGACACACCGGGGAGCTGTTTTTT
NA	TRBV6-5	NA	TRBJ2-3	CASSYEGRKEYF	TGTGCCAGCAGTTACGAGGGCAGGAAGGAGTATTTT
NA	TRBV28	NA	TRBJ1-5	CASSLASYQPQHF	TGTGCCAGCAGTTTGGCAAGTTATCAGCCCCAGCATTTT
few	TRBV29-1	NA	TRBJ2-2	CSVPGPNTGELFF	TGCAGCGTTCCTGGCCCGAATACCGGGGAGCTGTTTTTT
NA	TRBV2	TRBD2	TRBJ2-3	CASGPGTNTDTQYF	TGTGCCAGCGGACCCGGGACTAACACAGATACGCAGTATTTT
few	TRBV29-1	TRBD2	TRBJ2-1	CSVRTSGSKYEQFF	TGCAGCGTCCGGACTAGCGGGAGTAAATATGAGCAGTTCTTC
NA	TRBV27	NA	TRBJ2-3	CASSFKGARSADTQYF	TGTGCCAGCAGTTTTAAGGGCGCGAGATCCGCAGATACGCAGTATTTT
few	TRBV29-1	NA	TRBJ1-2	CSVAQVEGYTF	TGCAGCGTTGCTCAGGTCGAGGGCTACACCTTC
few	TRBV23-1	TRBD1	TRBJ1-2	CASSRDRGRDGYTF	TGCGCCAGCAGTCGGGACAGGGGGCGAGATGGCTACACCTTC
NA	TRBV25-1	TRBD1	TRBJ2-1	CASTPGTGYNEQFF	TGTGCCAGCACCCCGGGGACAGGGTACAATGAGCAGTTCTTC
NA	TRBV5-1	NA	TRBJ2-7	CASSGDNEQYF	TGCGCCAGCAGCGGAGACAACGAGCAGTACTTC
NA	TRBV30	TRBD2	TRBJ2-5	CAWWDYPETQYF	TGTGCCTGGTGGGACTATCCAGAGACCCAGTACTTC
NA	TRBV4-1	NA	TRBJ2-5	CASSQVWGEETQYF	TGCGCCAGCAGCCAAGTTTGGGGTGAGGAGACCCAGTACTTC
NA	TRBV14	NA	TRBJ2-7	CASSQEGGAREQYF	TGTGCCAGCAGCCAAGAAGGGGGAGCGCGCGAGCAGTACTTC
NA	TRBV5-4	NA	TRBJ2-5	CASMGGGQETQYF	TGTGCCAGCATGGGGGGAGGACAAGAGACCCAGTACTTC
NA	TRBV27	NA	TRBJ1-2	CASSLGPRNRYGYTF	TGTGCCAGCAGTTTAGGGCCGAGGAATCGCTATGGCTACACCTTC
NA	TRBV2	NA	TRBJ2-1	CASSPPTGTYSYNEQFF	TGTGCCAGCAGTCCTCCGACTGGAACCTACTCCTACAATGAGCAGTTCTTC
NA	TRBV5-6	TRBD2	TRBJ2-7	CASSAGLTGSSYEQYF	TGTGCCAGCAGCGCGGGACTAACGGGGAGCTCCTACGAGCAGTACTTC
NA	TRBV2	TRBD1	TRBJ1-2	CASRNTGGNGYTF	TGTGCCAGCAGAAACACAGGGGGTAATGGCTACACCTTC
NA	TRBV27	TRBD1	TRBJ1-5	CASSSGQGGQPQHF	TGTGCCAGCAGTTCAGGGCAGGGGGGTCAGCCCCAGCATTTT
NA	TRBV11-2	NA	TRBJ2-1	CASSIGALTSSYNEQFF	TGTGCCAGCAGCATAGGGGCACTAACGTCCTCTTACAATGAGCAGTTCTTC
few	TRBV7-2	TRBD1	TRBJ1-2	CASSPAGGDYGYTF	TGTGCCAGCAGCCCAGCAGGGGGGGACTATGGCTACACCTTC
few	TRBV9	TRBD1	TRBJ1-1	CASSVEGGTMNTEAFF	TGTGCCAGCAGCGTAGAAGGGGGCACCATGAACACTGAAGCTTTCTTT
NA	TRBV27	NA	TRBJ2-7	CASSLWGRSYEQYF	TGTGCCAGCAGTTTATGGGGGCGCTCCTACGAGCAGTACTTC
NA	TRBV4-1	TRBD2	TRBJ2-5	CASSQQAGGPQETQYF	TGCGCCAGCAGCCAACAAGCGGGAGGGCCGCAAGAGACCCAGTACTTC
NA	TRBV30	NA	TRBJ2-7	CAWSVVGESYEQYF	TGTGCCTGGAGTGTTGTGGGGGAGTCCTACGAGCAGTACTTC
NA	TRBV7-2	TRBD1	TRBJ1-1	CASSADRGPLNTEAFF	TGTGCCAGCAGCGCGGACAGGGGGCCCTTGAACACTGAAGCTTTCTTT
NA	TRBV5-6	NA	TRBJ2-1	CASCLRYNEQFF	TGTGCCAGCTGCCTTAGATACAATGAGCAGTTCTTC
NA	TRBV9	NA	TRBJ2-3	CASSVVAQLGDTQYF	TGTGCCAGCAGCGTAGTAGCCCAACTAGGAGATACGCAGTATTTT
NA	TRBV7-9	TRBD1	TRBJ2-5	CASSASPGTGGGEETQYF	TGTGCCAGCAGCGCCTCACCCGGGACAGGGGGCGGAGAAGAGACCCAGTACTTC
NA	TRBV7-9	NA	TRBJ1-2	CASSYDSTGVDGYTF	TGTGCCAGCAGCTACGACAGTACGGGGGTGGATGGCTACACCTTC
NA	TRBV5-1	NA	TRBJ2-7	CASSGSISYEQYF	TGCGCCAGCAGTGGGAGTATCTCCTACGAGCAGTACTTC
once	TRBV29-1	NA	TRBJ1-2	CSVPAGLGRYGYTF	TGCAGCGTCCCGGCAGGGCTGGGGCGGTATGGCTACACCTTC
NA	TRBV2	NA	TRBJ1-3	CASTTGNTIYF	TGTGCCAGCACTACTGGAAACACCATATATTTT
few	TRBV27	NA	TRBJ1-1	CASSLVWGSEAFF	TGTGCCAGCAGTCTAGTTTGGGGCTCTGAAGCTTTCTTT
NA	TRBV9	NA	TRBJ1-1	CASSVGQGTEAFF	TGTGCCAGCAGCGTAGGGCAGGGAACTGAAGCTTTCTTT
NA	TRBV7-9	NA	TRBJ1-5	CASSQGRGETQHF	TGTGCCAGCAGCCAAGGTCGGGGTGAGACCCAGCATTTT
NA	TRBV29-1	NA	TRBJ1-4	CSVEEGGKNEKLFF	TGCAGCGTTGAAGAAGGTGGCAAGAATGAAAAACTGTTTTTT
medium-sized	TRBV5-4	NA	TRBJ1-4	CASSPNLNEKLFF	TGTGCCAGCAGCCCGAACTTAAATGAAAAACTGTTTTTT
NA	TRBV6-6	NA	TRBJ2-7	CASSYRVSAYEQYF	TGTGCCAGCAGTTACAGAGTAAGCGCCTACGAGCAGTACTTC
few	TRBV27	TRBD1	TRBJ1-1	CASQDRGTEAFF	TGTGCCAGCCAGGACAGGGGAACTGAAGCTTTCTTT
NA	TRBV27	NA	TRBJ2-7	CASSFIRGAGIEQYF	TGTGCCAGCAGTTTTATCAGGGGCGCTGGGATCGAGCAGTACTTC